Following are 21 T cell receptor beta chains from one sample sequenced in a study of shared clonotypes between healthy human individuals. The method was immunoSEQ multiplex PCR; TCRdb's version includes in-frame clones alone and lacks a portion of them. The data contain 1,400,000 or so clones, approximately 98.5% of them seen just once; the ten biggest clones take up 0.36%. The sample was naive CD4+ T cells sorted from blood. Subset noted: CD45RA+ positively selected. All receptors come from a young man in good health.

V gene TRBV28 combines with J gene TRBJ1-1; TRBD1 matches at 9 bases. With V trimmed by 3 bases and J by 13 bases, 6 bases remained unmatched. The V gene's germline CDR1 is MDHEN and CDR2 SYDVKM. The CDR3 extends over 12 amino acids. The CDR3 reads CASSLGTGNVFF. CDR3 sequence (DNA): TGTGCCAGCAGTTTGGGGACAGGGAACGTTTTCTTT.

A single count supports this clone. CDR3 sequence (DNA): TGTGCCAGCAGCTTAGAAGGGGGGACAGTCTACGAGCAGTACTTC. This sequence encodes CASSLEGGTVYEQYF. The chain carries TRBV11-2 and TRBJ2-7, with D perhaps matching TRBD1 (7 bases). Between the trimmed V and J ends, which lost 0 bases and 3 bases, there was a span of 12 bases. The CDR3 runs to 15 residues. CDR1 SGHAT and CDR2 FQNNGV come from the germline V gene. The full variable domain, completed using reference TRBV11-2 and TRBJ2-7, is EAGVAQSPRYKIIEKRQSVAFWCNPISGHATLYWYQQILGQGPKLLIQFQNNGVVDDSQLPKDRFSAERLKGVDSTLKIQPAKLEDSAVYLCASSLEGGTVYEQYFGPGTRLTVT.

The J gene is TRBJ2-3, the V gene TRBV4-3, with TRBD2 matching over 7 bases. V lost 1 base to trimming and J lost 0 bases; unmatched junction nucleotides: 4. CDR1 LGHNA and CDR2 YSLEER come from the germline V gene. The length of the CDR3 is 16 residues. The CDR3 loop is CASSQALATSTDTQYF. CDR3 nucleotide sequence: TGCGCCAGCAGCCAAGCACTAGCGACCAGCACAGATACGCAGTATTTT.

The DNA of the CDR3 is TGTGCCAGCAGCGCCCTCGAGGGGAGCGTTTATGGCTACACCTTC. Amino acids: CASSALEGSVYGYTF. This chain links TRBV6-5 with TRBJ1-2, with D maybe TRBD1 (5 bases). V was shortened by 6 bases and J by 5 bases, with 19 bases between the two germline ends. The CDR3 contains 15 residues. Per germline, CDR1 MNHEY and CDR2 SVGAGI.

The genes are TRBV29-1 and TRBJ2-3; TRBD1 matches at 10 bases. The CDR3 is 15 amino acids. Germline values: CDR1 SQVTM, CDR2 ANQGSEA. V gave up 4 bases and J gave up 2 bases; unmatched junction bases: 6. The CDR3 region has the DNA TGCAGCGTTGCCCAGGGACAGGGGTTCACAGATACGCAGTATTTT. This codes for CSVAQGQGFTDTQYF.

This clone appeared a single time. The chain combines TRBV28 with TRBJ1-5; a possible D gene is TRBD1 (5 bases). Trimming shortened V by 6 bases and J by 8 bases, and 14 bases separated the two germline ends. Germline loops: CDR1 MDHEN, CDR2 SYDVKM. The CDR3 consists of 13 residues. The CDR3 DNA reads as TGTGCCAGCAGGCAGGACTTGGGGGAGCCCCAGCATTTT. It specifies CASRQDLGEPQHF.

The sample holds one count of this clone. This chain joins TRBV18 and TRBJ1-1; perhaps TRBD1 as D (5 bases). Trimming took 1 base from V and 4 from J, leaving 16 bases between them. Germline CDR1 and CDR2: KGHSH and LQKENI. This CDR3 comprises 16 residues. The CDR3: CASSPRMGGESTEAFF. The CDR3 bases are TGTGCCAGCTCACCACGTATGGGGGGTGAAAGCACTGAAGCTTTCTTT.

This sequence joins TRBV7-2 and TRBJ2-2, with D uncertain. The CDR3 runs 14 residues. Trimming pared 5 bases from V and 1 base from J, leaving 8 bases between. CDR1 is SGHTA and CDR2 is FQGNSA in the germline V gene. CDR3 protein: CASSLTGNTGELFF. The CDR3 bases are TGTGCCAGCAGCCTCACTGGGAACACCGGGGAGCTGTTTTTT.

The chain uses TRBV6-1 and TRBJ1-4; 7 bases align to TRBD1. The trim removed 5 bases at V and 7 bases at J, leaving 7 bases unmatched. Per germline, CDR1 MNHNS and CDR2 SASEGT. The CDR3 loop spans 14 amino acids. CDR3 bases: TGTGCCAGCAGTCCCGACAGGGTGGCTGAAAAACTGTTTTTT. Amino acids: CASSPDRVAEKLFF.

Regarding this clone: Relative to the germline gene, one junction end is altered; a read error may explain this. Other DNA sequences in the sample encode the same CDR3. The chain uses TRBV18 and TRBJ2-2; D remains unclear. This CDR3 has 12 amino acids. Germline loops: CDR1 KGHSH, CDR2 LQKENI. In DNA form, the CDR3 reads TGTGCCAGCTCACCAAACACGGGGGAGCTGTTTTTT. Protein product: CASSPNTGELFF.

Of note for this clone: Additional DNA sequences in this sample encode the identical CDR3. CDR3 sequence (DNA): TGCGCCAGCAGCCCGGGGACAGCCAACACTGAAGCTTTCTTT. It translates to CASSPGTANTEAFF. The genes are TRBV5-1 and TRBJ1-1; TRBD1 matches 7 bases. The CDR3 consists of 14 residues. The V segment lost 4 bases and the J segment 2 bases; nucleotides outside the gene matches: 5. Per the germline V gene, CDR1 is SGHRS and CDR2 is YFSETQ.

This chain links TRBV6-5 with TRBJ2-7; 10 bases line up with TRBD1. Per germline, CDR1 MNHEY and CDR2 SVGAGI. The CDR3 loop spans 16 amino acids. Losses at the gene ends were 3 bases for V and 5 bases for J; bases not matched to a gene: 10. In nucleotides, the CDR3 is TGTGCCAGCAGTTATCGTAAGGGACAGGGGTTGGACGAGCAGTACTTC. As protein: CASSYRKGQGLDEQYF.

This clone is a singleton in its sample. Other DNA sequences in this sample translate to the same CDR3. The J gene is TRBJ1-4, the V gene TRBV30; D ambiguous. The CDR3 loop spans 14 amino acids. Germline assignment: CDR1 GTSNPN and CDR2 SVGIG (reference sequence). The V gene lost 2 bases and the J gene lost 1 base, with 8 bases spanning the gap. Here the CDR3 reads CAWSLGGTNEKLFF. CDR3 DNA: TGTGCCTGGAGTCTAGGTGGAACTAATGAAAAACTGTTTTTT. Looking up the rest from reference TRBV30 and TRBJ1-4 gives the full variable domain: SQTIHQWPATLVQPVGSPLSLECTVEGTSNPNLYWYRQAAGRGLQLLFYSVGIGQISSEVPQNLSASRPQDRQFILSSKKLLLSDSGFYLCAWSLGGTNEKLFFGSGTQLSVL.

CDR3 nucleotides: TGTGCCAGCAGTGACCGGTACAACACCGGGGAGCTGTTTTTT. The encoded protein is CASSDRYNTGELFF. This rearrangement joins TRBV25-1 to TRBJ2-2; D ambiguous. CDR1 is MGHDK, CDR2 SYGVNS, per germline. Trimming removed 3 bases from V and 2 bases from J, with 7 bases in between. This CDR3 is built from 14 residues.

This clone appeared a single time. The rearrangement links TRBV6-1 to TRBJ2-7, with TRBD2 matching 9 bases. V shed 8 bases and J 2 bases; nucleotides not matched to a gene: 7. CDR1 and CDR2 from the germline V gene are MNHNS and SASEGT. CDR3 length: 14 residues. CDR3 DNA: TGTGCCAGCCGGAGGACTAGCGAAACCTACGAGCAGTACTTC. It codes for CASRRTSETYEQYF.

This chain uses TRBV15 with TRBJ2-5, with D perhaps TRBD1 (6 bases). The CDR3 is 15 residues long. CDR1 is LNHNV and CDR2 is YYDKDF in the germline V gene (reference sequence). The V end lost 0 bases, the J end lost 5 bases, and 13 bases lay between the germline ends. As DNA, the CDR3 is TGTGCCACCAGCAGAGATACCCCCAGGGGTGAGACCCAGTACTTC. Its translation is CATSRDTPRGETQYF.

V and J are TRBV5-1 and TRBJ2-3; D unresolved. V was shortened by 5 bases and J by 0 bases, with 13 bases between the two germline ends. Germline CDR1 is SGHRS and CDR2 is YFSETQ. The CDR3 consists of 15 residues. CDR3 coding DNA: TGCGCCAGCAGGCCCAATAGCCCCAGCACAGATACGCAGTATTTT. Its protein product is CASRPNSPSTDTQYF. Complete variable domain (other parts from reference TRBV5-1 and TRBJ2-3): KAGVTQTPRYLIKTRGQQVTLSCSPISGHRSVSWYQQTPGQGLQFLFEYFSETQRNKGNFPGRFSGRQFSNSRSEMNVSTLELGDSALYLCASRPNSPSTDTQYFGPGTRLTVL.

The V and J genes are TRBV4-3 and TRBJ2-7, with 10 bases matching TRBD2. The CDR3 contains 17 residues. The germline V gene encodes CDR1 LGHNA and CDR2 YSLEER. Trimming at V came to 0 bases and at J to 6 bases, leaving 11 bases not matched to a gene. CDR3 DNA sequence: TGCGCCAGCAGCCAAGATCTCACTAGCGGGATCCCCCTCGAGCAGTACTTC. Amino acid sequence: CASSQDLTSGIPLEQYF.

This clone showed up just once. The CDR3 coding sequence is TGTGCCAGCAGTTCTTCAGCGGGAGGGCCCGGATACGAGCAGTACTTC. Translating gives CASSSSAGGPGYEQYF. The V call is TRBV27, the J call TRBJ2-7; 10 bases align to TRBD2. CDR1 is MNHEY and CDR2 is SMNVEV in the germline V gene (reference sequence). The CDR3 extends over 16 amino acids. With 4 bases clipped from V and 4 bases from J, the junction kept 10 bases outside the gene matches.

Worth noting for this clone: The same CDR3 arises from other DNA sequences in this sample as well. This chain links TRBV18 with TRBJ2-5, with D maybe TRBD1 (6 bases). The germline V and J ends were trimmed by 3 bases and 3 bases, with 11 bases remaining between them. The CDR3 consists of 14 residues. Germline CDR1 and CDR2: KGHSH and LQKENI. Written as DNA, the CDR3 is TGTGCCAGCTCACCTTTAGCAGGGGAAGAGACCCAGTACTTC. This sequence encodes CASSPLAGEETQYF.

This CDR3 reads CASSYSTSGEQYF. The CDR3, as DNA: TGTGCCAGCAGTTACTCGACTAGCGGAGAGCAGTACTTC. V gene TRBV6-5 combines with J gene TRBJ2-7; 9 bases are shared with TRBD2. Germline CDR1 MNHEY, CDR2 SVGAGI. The V and J ends lost 0 bases and 7 bases, in that order; junction bases with no gene match: 1. The CDR3 loop spans 13 amino acids.